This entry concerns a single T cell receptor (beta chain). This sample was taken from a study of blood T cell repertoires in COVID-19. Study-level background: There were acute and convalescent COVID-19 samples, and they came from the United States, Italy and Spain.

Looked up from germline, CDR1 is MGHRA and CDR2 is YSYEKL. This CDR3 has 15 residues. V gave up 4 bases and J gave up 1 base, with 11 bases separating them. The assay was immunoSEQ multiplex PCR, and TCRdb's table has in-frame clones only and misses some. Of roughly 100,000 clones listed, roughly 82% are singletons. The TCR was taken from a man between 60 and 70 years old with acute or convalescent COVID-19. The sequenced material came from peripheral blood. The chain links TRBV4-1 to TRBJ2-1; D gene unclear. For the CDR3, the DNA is TGCGCCAGCAGCCTTAAGCCTGAGTCCTACAATGAGCAGTTCTTC. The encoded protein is CASSLKPESYNEQFF.